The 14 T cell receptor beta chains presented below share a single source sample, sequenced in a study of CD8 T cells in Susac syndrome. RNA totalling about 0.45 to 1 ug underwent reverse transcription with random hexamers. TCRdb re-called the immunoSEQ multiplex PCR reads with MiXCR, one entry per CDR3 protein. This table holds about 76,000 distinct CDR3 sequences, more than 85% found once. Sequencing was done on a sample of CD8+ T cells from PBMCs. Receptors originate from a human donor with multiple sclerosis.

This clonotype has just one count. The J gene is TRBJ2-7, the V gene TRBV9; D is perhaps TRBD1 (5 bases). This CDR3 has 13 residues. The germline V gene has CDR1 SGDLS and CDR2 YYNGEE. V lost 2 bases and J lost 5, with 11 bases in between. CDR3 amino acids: CASSVGAWDEQYF. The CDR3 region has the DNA TGTGCCAGCAGCGTTGGGGCTTGGGACGAGCAGTACTTC.

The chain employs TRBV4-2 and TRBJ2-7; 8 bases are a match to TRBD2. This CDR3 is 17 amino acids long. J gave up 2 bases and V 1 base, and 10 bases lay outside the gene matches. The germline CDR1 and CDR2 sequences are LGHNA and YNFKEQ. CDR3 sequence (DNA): TGTGCCAGCAGCCAAGCGTTATTACTAGCGGACCCCTACGAGCAGTACTTC. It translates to CASSQALLLADPYEQYF.

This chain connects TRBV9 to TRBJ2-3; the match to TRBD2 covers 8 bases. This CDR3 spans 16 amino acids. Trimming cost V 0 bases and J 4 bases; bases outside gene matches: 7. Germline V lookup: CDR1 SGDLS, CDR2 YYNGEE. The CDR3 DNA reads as TGTGCCAGCAGCGTAGCCTCCGGGAGGGCCGCAGATACGCAGTATTTT. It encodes CASSVASGRAADTQYF.

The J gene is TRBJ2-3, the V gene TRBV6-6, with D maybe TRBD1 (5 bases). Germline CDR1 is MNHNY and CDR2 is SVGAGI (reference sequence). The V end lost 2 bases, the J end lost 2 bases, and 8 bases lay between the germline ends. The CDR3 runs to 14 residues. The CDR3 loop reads CASSYEQATDTQYF. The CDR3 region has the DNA TGTGCCAGCAGTTACGAACAGGCCACAGATACGCAGTATTTT.

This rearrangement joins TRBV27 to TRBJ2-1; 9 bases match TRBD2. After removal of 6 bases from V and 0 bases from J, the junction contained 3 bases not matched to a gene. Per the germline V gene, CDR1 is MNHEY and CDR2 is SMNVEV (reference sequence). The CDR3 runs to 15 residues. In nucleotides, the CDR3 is TGTGCCAGCAGGCATAGCGGGGGCTCCTACAATGAGCAGTTCTTC. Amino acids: CASRHSGGSYNEQFF.

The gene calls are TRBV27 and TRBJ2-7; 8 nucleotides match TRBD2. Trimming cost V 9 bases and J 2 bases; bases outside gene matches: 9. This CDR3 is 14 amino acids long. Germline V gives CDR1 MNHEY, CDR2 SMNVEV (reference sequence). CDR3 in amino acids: CASGKGTSPYEQYF. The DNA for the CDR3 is TGTGCCAGTGGAAAAGGGACTAGTCCCTACGAGCAGTACTTC.

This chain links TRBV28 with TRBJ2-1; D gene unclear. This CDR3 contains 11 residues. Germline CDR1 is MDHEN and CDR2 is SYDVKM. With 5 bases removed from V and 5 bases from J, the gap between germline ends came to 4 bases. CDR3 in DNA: TGTGCCAGCAGTGTCAACAATGAGCAGTTCTTC. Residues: CASSVNNEQFF.

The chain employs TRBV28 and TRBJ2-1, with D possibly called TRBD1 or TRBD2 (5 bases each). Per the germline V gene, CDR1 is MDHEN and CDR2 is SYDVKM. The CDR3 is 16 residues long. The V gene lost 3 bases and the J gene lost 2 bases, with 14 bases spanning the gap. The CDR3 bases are TGTGCCAGCAGTTTTACGGGGCGTCTAGCCTACAATGAGCAGTTCTTC. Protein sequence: CASSFTGRLAYNEQFF.

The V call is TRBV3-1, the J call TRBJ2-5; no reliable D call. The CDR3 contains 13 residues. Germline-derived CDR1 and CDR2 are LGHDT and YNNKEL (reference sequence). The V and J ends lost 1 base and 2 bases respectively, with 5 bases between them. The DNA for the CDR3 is TGTGCCAGCAGCCAAGTTGGGCAAGAGACCCAGTACTTC. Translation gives CASSQVGQETQYF.

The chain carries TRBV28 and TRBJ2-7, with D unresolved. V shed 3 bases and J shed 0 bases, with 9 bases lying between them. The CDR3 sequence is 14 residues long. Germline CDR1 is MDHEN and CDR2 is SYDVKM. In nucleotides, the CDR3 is TGTGCCAGCAGTTTTGACCTGAGCTCCTACGAGCAGTACTTC. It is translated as CASSFDLSSYEQYF.

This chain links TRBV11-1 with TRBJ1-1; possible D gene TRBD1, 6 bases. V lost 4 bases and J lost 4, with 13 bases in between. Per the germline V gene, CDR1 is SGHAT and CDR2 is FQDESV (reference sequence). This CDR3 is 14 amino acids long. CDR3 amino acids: CASSSRGGGTEAFF. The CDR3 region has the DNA TGTGCCAGCAGCTCCAGGGGCGGTGGCACTGAAGCTTTCTTT.

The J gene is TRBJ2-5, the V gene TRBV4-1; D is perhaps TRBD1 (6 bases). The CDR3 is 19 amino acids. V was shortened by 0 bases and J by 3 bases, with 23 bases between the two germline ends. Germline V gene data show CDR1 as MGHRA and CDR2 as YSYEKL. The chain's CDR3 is CASSQDPTGWPNSEETQYF. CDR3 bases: TGCGCCAGCAGCCAAGATCCCACAGGGTGGCCCAATTCGGAAGAGACCCAGTACTTC.

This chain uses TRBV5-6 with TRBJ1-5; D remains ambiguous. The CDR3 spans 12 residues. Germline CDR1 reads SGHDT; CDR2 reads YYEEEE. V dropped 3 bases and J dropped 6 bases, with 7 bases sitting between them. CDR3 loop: CASSSTGQPQHF. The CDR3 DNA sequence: TGTGCCAGCAGCTCAACCGGTCAGCCCCAGCATTTT.

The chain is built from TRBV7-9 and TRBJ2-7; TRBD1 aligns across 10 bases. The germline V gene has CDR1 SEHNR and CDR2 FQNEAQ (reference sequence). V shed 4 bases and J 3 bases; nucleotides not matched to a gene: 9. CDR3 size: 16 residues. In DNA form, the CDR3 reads TGTGCCAGCAGCTCCCCCGTGGGACAGGGGAGCTACGAGCAGTACTTC. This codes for CASSSPVGQGSYEQYF.